The 10 T cell receptor beta chains listed next were all sequenced from one sample in a study of blood T cell repertoires in COVID-19 (dated by TCRdb to the early 2020s). Preparation of the library involved the immunoSEQ multiplex PCR assay. TCRdb re-hosts the immuneACCESS table, in-frame sequences only. Its copies lack some clones; in the studies checked, an unresolved V gene accounts for under half of them, and the cause for the rest is not known. This sample comprises about 300,000 clones, about nine tenths of them detected only once. The top ten clones comprise 1.5% to 2% of the sample. Sequencing was done on a sample of peripheral blood. Receptor source: a woman in her twenties or thirties with COVID-19, enrolled during active disease.

V and J are TRBV5-4 and TRBJ1-3; D is undetermined. This CDR3 has 14 residues. V lost 4 bases to trimming and J lost 7 bases, with 15 bases between them. Germline CDR1 and CDR2: SGHNT and YYREEE (reference sequence). Written as DNA, the CDR3 is TGTGCCAGCAGCCCCGACATTCAAAGGAACACCATATATTTT. It yields the protein CASSPDIQRNTIYF.

V usage is TRBV7-8 and J usage is TRBJ1-5, with no clear D. CDR1 is SGHVS, CDR2 FQNEAQ, per germline. This CDR3 spans 17 amino acids. Trimming took off 5 bases at V and 1 base at J, with 18 bases between the two ends. The CDR3 DNA reads as TGTGCCAGCAGCCCCATCCCCGGACTCATGAGCAATCAGCCCCAGCATTTT. It codes for CASSPIPGLMSNQPQHF. The full variable domain, its missing parts supplied by reference TRBV7-8 and TRBJ1-5, is GAGVSQSPRYKVAKRGQDVALRCDPISGHVSLFWYQQALGQGPEFLTYFQNEAQLDKSGLPSDRFFAERPEGSVSTLKIQRTQQEDSAVYLCASSPIPGLMSNQPQHFGDGTRLSIL.

The chain's CDR3 is CASSRGQDQETQYF. The CDR3 DNA reads as TGTGCCAGCAGCCGGGGACAGGATCAAGAGACCCAGTACTTC. The rearrangement uses TRBV9 and TRBJ2-5; 8 bases are shared with TRBD1. Germline loops: CDR1 SGDLS, CDR2 YYNGEE. V lost 4 bases, J lost 2 bases, and 4 bases stayed unmatched. The CDR3 is 14 residues long.

The CDR3 coding sequence is TGTGCCAGCAGTGAGGGACAGTTTAACTATGGCTACACCTTC. Residues: CASSEGQFNYGYTF. The rearrangement joins TRBV6-1 to TRBJ1-2; 7 nucleotides agree with TRBD1. Trimming removed 3 bases from V and 1 base from J; junction bases left unmatched: 2. This CDR3 spans 14 amino acids. Germline V gene data show CDR1 as MNHNS and CDR2 as SASEGT.

This clone was seen many times. V is TRBV5-1 and J is TRBJ1-1; D gene ambiguous. The CDR3 is 15 amino acids. In germline, CDR1 is SGHRS, CDR2 YFSETQ. V shed 4 bases and J shed 1 base, with 14 bases lying between them. In DNA, the CDR3 is TGCGCCAGCAGCGTCGGGAACGTAGGGAACACTGAAGCTTTCTTT. This codes for CASSVGNVGNTEAFF.

This rearrangement joins TRBV28 to TRBJ2-3; possible D gene TRBD1, 6 bases. Per germline, CDR1 MDHEN and CDR2 SYDVKM. Trimming took off 3 bases at V and 6 bases at J, with 13 bases between the two ends. The CDR3 consists of 14 residues. CDR3 protein: CASSFPDRPDTQYF. The CDR3 DNA reads TGTGCCAGCAGTTTCCCGGACAGACCGGATACGCAGTATTTT.

The gene calls are TRBV6-2 or TRBV6-3 and TRBJ1-2; 9 bases are a match to TRBD1. V lost 5 bases, J lost 9 bases, and 7 bases stayed unmatched. This CDR3 comprises 13 residues. Germline V gene lookup returns CDR1 MNHEY and CDR2 SVGEGT. The DNA for the CDR3 is TGTGCCAGCAGTAGGGACAGGGTCTACCGCTACACCTTC. This sequence encodes CASSRDRVYRYTF.

V and J are TRBV4-1 and TRBJ2-3; no clear D gene. This CDR3 region has 15 residues. The V end was cut by 1 base, the J end by 4 bases, with 12 bases between. Germline V gives CDR1 MGHRA, CDR2 YSYEKL. In DNA form, the CDR3 reads TGCGCCAGCAGCCAAGTGAGCTGGTTTGCAGATACGCAGTATTTT. This translates into CASSQVSWFADTQYF.

V gene TRBV12-2 combines with J gene TRBJ1-6; TRBD1 is taken as the D call from the table, unchecked against the DNA. TRBV12-2 is given as a pseudogene. The CDR3 sequence is 14 residues long. The CDR3 sequence: CASRPGTGDSPLHF. In DNA, the CDR3 is TGTGCAAGTCGCCCCGGGACAGGGGATTCACCCCTCCACTTT.

The V gene is TRBV7-6, the J gene TRBJ1-4, with D hard to call. This CDR3 is built from 14 residues. CDR1 SGHVS and CDR2 FNYEAQ come from the germline V gene. V was shortened by 6 bases and J by 0 bases, with 8 bases between the two germline ends. The CDR3 region is CASRAGSTNEKLFF. Here the CDR3 DNA reads TGTGCCAGCAGGGCGGGGTCAACTAATGAAAAACTGTTTTTT.